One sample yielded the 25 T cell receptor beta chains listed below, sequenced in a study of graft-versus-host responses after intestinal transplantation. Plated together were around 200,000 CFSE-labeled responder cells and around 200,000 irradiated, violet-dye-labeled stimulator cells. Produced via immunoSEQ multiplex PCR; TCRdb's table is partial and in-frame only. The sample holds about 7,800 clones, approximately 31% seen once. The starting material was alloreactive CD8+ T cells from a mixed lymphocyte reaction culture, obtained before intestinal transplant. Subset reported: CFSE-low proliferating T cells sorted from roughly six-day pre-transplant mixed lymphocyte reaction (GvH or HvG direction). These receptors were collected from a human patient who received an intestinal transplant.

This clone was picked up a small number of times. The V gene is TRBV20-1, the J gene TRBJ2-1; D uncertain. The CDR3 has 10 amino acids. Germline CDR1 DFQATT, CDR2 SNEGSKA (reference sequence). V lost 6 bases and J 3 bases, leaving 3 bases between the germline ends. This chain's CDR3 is CSAHYNEQFF. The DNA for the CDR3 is TGCAGTGCCCACTACAATGAGCAGTTCTTC.

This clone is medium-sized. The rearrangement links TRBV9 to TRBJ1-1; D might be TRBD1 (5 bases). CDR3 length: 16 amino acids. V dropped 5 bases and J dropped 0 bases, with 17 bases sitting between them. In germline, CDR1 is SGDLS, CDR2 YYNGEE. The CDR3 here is CASRGGEGRMNTEAFF. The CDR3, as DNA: TGTGCCAGCAGGGGAGGGGAGGGAAGGATGAACACTGAAGCTTTCTTT.

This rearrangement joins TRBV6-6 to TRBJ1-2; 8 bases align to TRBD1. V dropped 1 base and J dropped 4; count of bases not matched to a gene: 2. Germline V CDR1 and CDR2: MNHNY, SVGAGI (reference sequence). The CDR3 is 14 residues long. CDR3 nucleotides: TGTGCCAGCAGTTACTGGGGGACAGGCTATGGCTACACCTTC. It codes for CASSYWGTGYGYTF.

Here the CDR3 reads CAWSVWGESNQPQHF. DNA for the CDR3: TGTGCCTGGAGTGTTTGGGGGGAAAGCAATCAGCCCCAGCATTTT. V is TRBV30 and J is TRBJ1-5, with a weak D call TRBD1 (5 bases). Germline V CDR1 and CDR2: GTSNPN, SVGIG (reference sequence). Trimming left V 0 bases short and J 1 base short, with 10 bases between. The CDR3 is 15 amino acids. Variable domain in full (rest from reference TRBV30 and TRBJ1-5): SQTIHQWPATLVQPVGSPLSLECTVEGTSNPNLYWYRQAAGRGLQLLFYSVGIGQISSEVPQNLSASRPQDRQFILSSKKLLLSDSGFYLCAWSVWGESNQPQHFGDGTRLSIL.

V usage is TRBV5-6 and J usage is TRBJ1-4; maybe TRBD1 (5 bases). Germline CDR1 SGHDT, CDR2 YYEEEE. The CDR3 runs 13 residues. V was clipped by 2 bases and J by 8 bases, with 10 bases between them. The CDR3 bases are TGTGCCAGCAGCTTCAGGGTTGGGGAAAAACTGTTTTTT. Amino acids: CASSFRVGEKLFF.

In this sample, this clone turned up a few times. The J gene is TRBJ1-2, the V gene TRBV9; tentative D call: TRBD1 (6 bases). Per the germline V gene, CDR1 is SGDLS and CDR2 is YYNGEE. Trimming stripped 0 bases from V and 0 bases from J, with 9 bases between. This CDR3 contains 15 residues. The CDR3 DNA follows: TGTGCCAGCAGCGTAGTAACAGGGTCTAACTATGGCTACACCTTC. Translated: CASSVVTGSNYGYTF.

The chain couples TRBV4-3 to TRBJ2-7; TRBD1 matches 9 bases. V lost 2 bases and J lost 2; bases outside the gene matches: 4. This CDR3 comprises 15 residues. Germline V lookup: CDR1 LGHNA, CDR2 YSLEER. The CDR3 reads CASSQSDRGTYEQYF. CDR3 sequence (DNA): TGCGCCAGCAGCCAATCTGACAGGGGGACCTACGAGCAGTACTTC.

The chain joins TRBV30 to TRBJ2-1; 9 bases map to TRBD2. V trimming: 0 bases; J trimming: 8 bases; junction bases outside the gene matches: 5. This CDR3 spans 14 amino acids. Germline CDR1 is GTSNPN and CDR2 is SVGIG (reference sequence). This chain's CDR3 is CAWSVLAGMDEQFF. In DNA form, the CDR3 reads TGTGCCTGGAGTGTCCTAGCGGGAATGGATGAGCAGTTCTTC.

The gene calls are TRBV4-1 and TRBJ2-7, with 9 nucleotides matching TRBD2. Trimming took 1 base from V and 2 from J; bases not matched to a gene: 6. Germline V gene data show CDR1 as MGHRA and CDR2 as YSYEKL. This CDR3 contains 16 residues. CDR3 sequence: CASSQVSLAGTYEQYF. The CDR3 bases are TGCGCCAGCAGCCAAGTATCGCTAGCGGGGACCTACGAGCAGTACTTC.

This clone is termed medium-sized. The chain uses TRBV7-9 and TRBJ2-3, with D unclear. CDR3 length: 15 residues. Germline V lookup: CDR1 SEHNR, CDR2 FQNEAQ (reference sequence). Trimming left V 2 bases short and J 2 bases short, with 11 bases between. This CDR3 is CASSLTIYATDTQYF. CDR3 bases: TGTGCCAGCAGCTTAACTATCTACGCCACAGATACGCAGTATTTT.

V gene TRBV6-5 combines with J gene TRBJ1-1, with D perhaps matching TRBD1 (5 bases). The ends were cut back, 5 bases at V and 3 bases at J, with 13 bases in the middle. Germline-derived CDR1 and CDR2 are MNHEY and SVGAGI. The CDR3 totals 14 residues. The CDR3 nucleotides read TGTGCCAGCAGTGAACGGGGACTACACACTGAAGCTTTCTTT. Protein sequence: CASSERGLHTEAFF.

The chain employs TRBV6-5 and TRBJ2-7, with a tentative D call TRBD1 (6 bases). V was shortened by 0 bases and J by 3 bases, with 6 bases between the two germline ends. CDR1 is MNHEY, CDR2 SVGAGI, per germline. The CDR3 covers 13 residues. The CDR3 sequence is CASSYSTGYEQYF. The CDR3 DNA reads TGTGCCAGCAGTTACTCGACAGGCTACGAGCAGTACTTC.

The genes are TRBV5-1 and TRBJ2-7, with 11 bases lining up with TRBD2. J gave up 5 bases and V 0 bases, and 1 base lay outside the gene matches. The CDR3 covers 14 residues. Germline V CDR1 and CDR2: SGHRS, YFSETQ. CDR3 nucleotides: TGCGCCAGCAGCTTGGAACTAGCGGGAGACGAGCAGTACTTC. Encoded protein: CASSLELAGDEQYF.

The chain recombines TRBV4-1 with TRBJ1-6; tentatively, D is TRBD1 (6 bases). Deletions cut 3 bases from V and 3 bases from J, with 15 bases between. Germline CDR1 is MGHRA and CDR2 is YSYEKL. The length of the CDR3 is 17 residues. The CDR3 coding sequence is TGCGCCAGCAGCCAGGCTTTACAGGGCCTCTATAATTCACCCCTCCACTTT. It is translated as CASSQALQGLYNSPLHF.

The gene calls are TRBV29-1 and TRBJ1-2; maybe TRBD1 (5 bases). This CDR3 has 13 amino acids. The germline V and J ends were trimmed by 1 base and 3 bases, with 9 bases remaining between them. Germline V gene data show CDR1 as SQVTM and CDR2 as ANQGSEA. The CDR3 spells CSVEGTPYYGYTF. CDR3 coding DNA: TGCAGCGTTGAAGGGACACCTTACTATGGCTACACCTTC. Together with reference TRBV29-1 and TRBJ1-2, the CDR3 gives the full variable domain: SAVISQKPSRDICQRGTSLTIQCQVDSQVTMMFWYRQQPGQSLTLIATANQGSEATYESGFVIDKFPISRPNLTFSTLTVSNMSPEDSSIYLCSVEGTPYYGYTFGSGTRLTVV.

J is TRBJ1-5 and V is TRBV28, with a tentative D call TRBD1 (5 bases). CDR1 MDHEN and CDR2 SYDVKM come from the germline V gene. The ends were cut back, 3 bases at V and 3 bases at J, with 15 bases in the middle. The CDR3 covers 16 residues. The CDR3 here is CASSLSRVRANQPQHF. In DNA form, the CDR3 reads TGTGCCAGCAGTTTGAGCAGGGTCCGAGCCAATCAGCCCCAGCATTTT.

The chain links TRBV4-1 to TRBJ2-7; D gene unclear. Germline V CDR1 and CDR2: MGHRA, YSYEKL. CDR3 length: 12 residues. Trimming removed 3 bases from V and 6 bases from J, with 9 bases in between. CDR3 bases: TGCGCCAGCAGCCACGTACCGGGCGAGCAGTACTTC. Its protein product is CASSHVPGEQYF.

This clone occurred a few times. The CDR3 DNA reads TGTGCCAGCAGCGGTCGTATCAATGAGCAGTTCTTC. Its protein product is CASSGRINEQFF. The chain has TRBV27 and TRBJ2-1; unclear D gene. V lost 6 bases, J lost 6 bases, and 9 bases lay in between. This CDR3 has 12 residues. In germline, CDR1 is MNHEY, CDR2 SMNVEV (reference sequence).

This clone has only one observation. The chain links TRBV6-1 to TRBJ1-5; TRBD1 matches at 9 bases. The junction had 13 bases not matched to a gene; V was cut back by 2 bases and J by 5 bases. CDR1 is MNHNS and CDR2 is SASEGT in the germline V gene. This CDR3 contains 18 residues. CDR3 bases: TGTGCCAGCAGTGAACTTCTCGGGACAGGGTTCCCCGATCAGCCCCAGCATTTT. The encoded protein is CASSELLGTGFPDQPQHF.

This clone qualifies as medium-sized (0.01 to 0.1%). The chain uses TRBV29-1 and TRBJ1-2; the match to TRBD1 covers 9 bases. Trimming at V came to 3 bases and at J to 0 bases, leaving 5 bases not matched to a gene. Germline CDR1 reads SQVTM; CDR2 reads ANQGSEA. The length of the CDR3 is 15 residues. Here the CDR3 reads CSVEGQGAANYGYTF. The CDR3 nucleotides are TGCAGCGTTGAGGGACAGGGCGCGGCTAACTATGGCTACACCTTC.

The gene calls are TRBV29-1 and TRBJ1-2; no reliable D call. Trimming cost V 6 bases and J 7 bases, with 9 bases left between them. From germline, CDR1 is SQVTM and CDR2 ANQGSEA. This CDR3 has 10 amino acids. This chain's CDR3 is CSVESGGYTF. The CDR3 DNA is TGCAGCGTGGAGTCGGGTGGCTACACCTTC.

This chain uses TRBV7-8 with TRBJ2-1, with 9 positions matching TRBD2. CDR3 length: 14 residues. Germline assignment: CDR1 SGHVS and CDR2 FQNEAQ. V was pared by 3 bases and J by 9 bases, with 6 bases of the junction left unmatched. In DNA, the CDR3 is TGTGCCAGCAGCTTTAGCGGGACTAGCCTTGAGCAGTTCTTC. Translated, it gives CASSFSGTSLEQFF.

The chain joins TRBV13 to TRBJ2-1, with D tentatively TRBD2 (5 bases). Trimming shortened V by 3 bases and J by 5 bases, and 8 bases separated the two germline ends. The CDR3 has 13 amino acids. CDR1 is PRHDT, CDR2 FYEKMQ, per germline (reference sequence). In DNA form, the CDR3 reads TGTGCCAGCAGCTTCGGACTCAACAATGAGCAGTTCTTC. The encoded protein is CASSFGLNNEQFF. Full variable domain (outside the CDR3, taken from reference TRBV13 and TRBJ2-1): AAGVIQSPRHLIKEKRETATLKCYPIPRHDTVYWYQQGPGQDPQFLISFYEKMQSDKGSIPDRFSAQQFSDYHSELNMSSLELGDSALYFCASSFGLNNEQFFGPGTRLTVL.

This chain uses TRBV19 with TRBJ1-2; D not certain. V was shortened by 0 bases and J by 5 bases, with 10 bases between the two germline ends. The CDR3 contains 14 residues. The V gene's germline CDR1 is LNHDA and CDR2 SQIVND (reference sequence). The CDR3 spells CASSIDRGGYGYTF. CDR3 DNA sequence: TGTGCCAGTAGTATAGATAGAGGCGGGTATGGCTACACCTTC. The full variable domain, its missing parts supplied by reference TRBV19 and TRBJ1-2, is DGGITQSPKYLFRKEGQNVTLSCEQNLNHDAMYWYRQDPGQGLRLIYYSQIVNDFQKGDIAEGYSVSREKKESFPLTVTSAQKNPTAFYLCASSIDRGGYGYTFGSGTRLTVV.

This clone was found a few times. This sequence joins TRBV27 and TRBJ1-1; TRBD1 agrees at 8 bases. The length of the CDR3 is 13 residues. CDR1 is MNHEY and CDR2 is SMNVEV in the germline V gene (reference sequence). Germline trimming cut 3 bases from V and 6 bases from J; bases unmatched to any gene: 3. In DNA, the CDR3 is TGTGCCAGCAGTTTCAGGGGGCTAGCTGAAGCTTTCTTT. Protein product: CASSFRGLAEAFF.